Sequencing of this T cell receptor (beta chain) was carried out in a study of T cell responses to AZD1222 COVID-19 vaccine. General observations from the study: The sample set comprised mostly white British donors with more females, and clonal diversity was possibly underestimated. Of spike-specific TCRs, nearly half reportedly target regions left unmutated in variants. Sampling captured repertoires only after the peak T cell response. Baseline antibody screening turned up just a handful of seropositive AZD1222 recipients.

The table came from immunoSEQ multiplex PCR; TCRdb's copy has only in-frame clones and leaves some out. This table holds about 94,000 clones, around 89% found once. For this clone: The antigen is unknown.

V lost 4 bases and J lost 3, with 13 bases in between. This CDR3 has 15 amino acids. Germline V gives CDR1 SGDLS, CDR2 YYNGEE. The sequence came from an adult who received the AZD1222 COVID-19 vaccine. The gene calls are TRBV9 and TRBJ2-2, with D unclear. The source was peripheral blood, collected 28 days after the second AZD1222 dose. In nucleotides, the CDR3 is TGTGCCAGCAGCAGGAGACGGACGGACACCGGGGAGCTGTTTTTT. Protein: CASSRRRTDTGELFF. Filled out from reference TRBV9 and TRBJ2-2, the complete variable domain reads DSGVTQTPKHLITATGQRVTLRCSPRSGDLSVYWYQQSLDQGLQFLIQYYNGEERAKGNILERFSAQQFPDLHSELNLSSLELGDSALYFCASSRRRTDTGELFFGEGSRLTVL.